The 5 T cell receptor beta chains below were found in one sample sequenced in a study of cytomegalovirus exposure and HLA in healthy donors. TCRdb keeps only in-frame clones here, not all; method: immunoSEQ multiplex PCR. Here the sample spans roughly 90,000 clones, 85% to 95% being singletons. The sequenced material came from PBMCs. Receptor source: a woman aged 25 to 39 in good health and CMV-seropositive.

The chain couples TRBV2 to TRBJ2-2, with 8 bases identical to TRBD1. Unmatched junction bases numbered 3, after V lost 6 bases and J lost 0 bases. Germline V lookup: CDR1 SNHLY, CDR2 FYNNEI. The CDR3 spans 15 residues. This CDR3 reads CASRRTGTNTGELFF. CDR3 DNA: TGTGCCAGCAGACGGACAGGGACGAACACCGGGGAGCTGTTTTTT.

This clone was counted between two and nine times. The chain combines TRBV7-9 with TRBJ1-1; no clear D gene. The CDR3 runs 12 residues. In germline, CDR1 is SEHNR, CDR2 FQNEAQ (reference sequence). The germline V and J ends were trimmed by 0 bases and 4 bases, with 3 bases remaining between them. CDR3 loop: CASSLASTEAFF. CDR3 DNA sequence: TGTGCCAGCAGCTTAGCCAGCACTGAAGCTTTCTTT. Combining the CDR3 with reference TRBV7-9 and TRBJ1-1 gives the whole variable domain DTGVSQNPRHKITKRGQNVTFRCDPISEHNRLYWYRQTLGQGPEFLTYFQNEAQLEKSRLLSDRFSAERPKGSFSTLEIQRTEQGDSAMYLCASSLASTEAFFGQGTRLTVV.

The rearrangement joins TRBV7-8 to TRBJ1-1, with unresolved D. V shed 1 base and J shed 7 bases, with 10 bases lying between them. Germline CDR1 reads SGHVS; CDR2 reads FQNEAQ. CDR3 length equals 13 residues. The CDR3 spells CASSLVAGYEAFF. The CDR3 nucleotides read TGTGCCAGCAGCTTAGTGGCAGGTTATGAAGCTTTCTTT.

This clone was recorded only once. The V and J genes are TRBV7-9 and TRBJ1-2; TRBD1 aligns across 9 bases. The CDR3 consists of 15 residues. Germline values: CDR1 SEHNR, CDR2 FQNEAQ (reference sequence). The V segment lost 5 bases and the J segment 5 bases; nucleotides outside the gene matches: 9. The DNA of the CDR3 is TGTGCCAGCAGCCCCCTCCCCGGGACAGGGTATGGCTACACCTTC. It yields the protein CASSPLPGTGYGYTF. Filled out from reference TRBV7-9 and TRBJ1-2, the complete variable domain reads DTGVSQNPRHKITKRGQNVTFRCDPISEHNRLYWYRQTLGQGPEFLTYFQNEAQLEKSRLLSDRFSAERPKGSFSTLEIQRTEQGDSAMYLCASSPLPGTGYGYTFGSGTRLTVV.

This sequence joins TRBV21-1 and TRBJ2-7; the table's D call, TRBD2, has no DNA check behind it. TRBV21-1 is annotated as a pseudogene. There are 17 residues in the CDR3. The CDR3 coding sequence is TGTGCCAGCAGCCCCAGAGGACTAGCGGGAGCATTATACGAGCAGTACTTC. It is translated as CASSPRGLAGALYEQYF.